This is a list of T cell receptor beta chains from one sample in a study of T cell changes during pregnancy in multiple sclerosis. Profiled with immunoSEQ multiplex PCR; TCRdb holds only in-frame clones, not every one. The sample comprises fewer than 50,000 clones, less than 95% of which are singletons, and 9% to 10% rests with the top ten. Here the sequenced sample was CD8+ T cells from peripheral blood mononuclear cells, taken in the first trimester of pregnancy. Receptors were obtained from a female donor with multiple sclerosis, enrolled in a pregnancy study. Each CDR3 is given with its conserved first and last residue. Fields, in order: clone size, V gene, J gene, D gene, CDR3 DNA, CDR3 protein. The D gene is left open where the match is weak. Clone size is stated in some rows and not others, as once, few, many or a class when expanded.

>-|TRBV6-5|TRBJ2-2|TRBD2
TGTGCCAGCAGTTACTCTGCGGGAGTATACACCGGGGAGCTGTTTTTT
CASSYSAGVYTGELFF
>many|TRBV11-2|TRBJ1-6|-
TGTGCCAGCAGCTTTGTGGCGGGGAATTCACCCCTCCACTTT
CASSFVAGNSPLHF
>-|TRBV7-9|TRBJ2-1|-
TGTGCCAGCAGCCCCTGGGGCCCGGCCTACAATGAGCAGTTCTTC
CASSPWGPAYNEQFF
>once|TRBV29-1|TRBJ2-1|-
TGCAGCGGTGGGGCCTACACCTACAATGAGCAGTTCTTC
CSGGAYTYNEQFF
>-|TRBV4-3|TRBJ2-1|TRBD1
TGCGCCAGCAGCCTGGCGACAGGGATCTACAATGAGCAGTTCTTC
CASSLATGIYNEQFF
>-|TRBV15|TRBJ2-3|TRBD1
TGTGCCACCAGCAGCGGACAGGGAGGTTCCACAGATACGCAGTATTTT
CATSSGQGGSTDTQYF
>-|TRBV5-1|TRBJ2-7|-
TGCGCCAGCAGGGGCGTAATCCTCTACGAGCAGTACTTC
CASRGVILYEQYF
>once|TRBV13|TRBJ2-7|TRBD1
TGTGCCAGCAGCTCTACCGACAGGGGGCAATCCTACGAGCAGTACTTC
CASSSTDRGQSYEQYF
>-|TRBV27|TRBJ2-7|TRBD1
TGTGCCAGCAGTCCCGGGACAGGAGGCTACGAGCAGTACTTC
CASSPGTGGYEQYF
>-|TRBV29-1|TRBJ2-1|TRBD2
TGCAGCGCCCCCGGGACTAGCGGTAACAATGAGCAGTTCTTC
CSAPGTSGNNEQFF
>-|TRBV7-9|TRBJ2-3|-
TGTGCCAGCAGCTCTTCAACAGGGTCGGCAGATACGCAGTATTTT
CASSSSTGSADTQYF
>-|TRBV27|TRBJ2-7|-
TGTGCCAGCAGTTTAGGTTCTGGGGGGGGCCTGCGATCGGTATACTTC
CASSLGSGGGLRSVYF
>-|TRBV6-5|TRBJ2-7|-
TGTGCCAGCGGACAGACCTACGAGCAGTACTTC
CASGQTYEQYF
>-|TRBV11-1|TRBJ2-3|TRBD1
TGTGCCAGCAGCCCGAGGGACAGGGGGTTCCCAGATACGCAGTATTTT
CASSPRDRGFPDTQYF
>once|TRBV4-2|TRBJ2-7|-
TGTGCCAGCAGCCAGCGCGGAGACCAGACAGGAACCTACGAGCAGTACTTC
CASSQRGDQTGTYEQYF
>-|TRBV11-3|TRBJ1-1|-
TGTGCCAGCAGCTCCAGAGACGGAGAGAACACTGAAGCTTTCTTT
CASSSRDGENTEAFF
>-|TRBV30|TRBJ1-1|-
TGTGCCTGGAGGCCGAACGGGGGGGGGACTGAAGCTTTCTTT
CAWRPNGGGTEAFF
>-|TRBV9|TRBJ1-1|-
TGTGCCAGCAGCCCAGTGGGGCGCGAAGGGATATTTGAAGCTTTCTTT
CASSPVGREGIFEAFF
>few|TRBV2|TRBJ1-4|TRBD1
TGTGCCAGCCTGACAGGGGCGAGGAGAGAAAAACTGTTTTTT
CASLTGARREKLFF
>-|TRBV2|TRBJ1-1|-
TGTGCCAGCACTGCGGGGTCTGAAGCTTTCTTT
CASTAGSEAFF
>-|TRBV19|TRBJ2-5|TRBD1
TGTGCCAGTAGCATAGGCGAGGACAGGGAGTTTCGGGAGACCCAGTACTTC
CASSIGEDREFRETQYF
>once|TRBV10-2|TRBJ2-3|TRBD2
TGCGCCAGCATCGGGACTAGCGGGAGAAAAACAGATACGCAGTATTTT
CASIGTSGRKTDTQYF
>-|TRBV9|TRBJ2-7|TRBD1
TGTGCCAGCAGCTCGCGCCTCGGGACAGGGAACGAGCAGTACTTC
CASSSRLGTGNEQYF
>-|TRBV6-4|TRBJ2-1|TRBD2
TGTGCCAGCAGTGACTCAAGCGGGGGCAACAATGAGCAGTTCTTC
CASSDSSGGNNEQFF
>once|TRBV19|TRBJ1-5|-
TGTGCCAGCGGGACAACGAATAGCAATCAGCCCCAGCATTTT
CASGTTNSNQPQHF
>-|TRBV7-3|TRBJ2-7|TRBD2
TGTGCCAGCAGCCCCCCGGGGGGCTACGAGCAGTACTTC
CASSPPGGYEQYF
>-|TRBV4-3|TRBJ1-4|-
TGCGCCAGCAGCGATGGGACACCTCCAACTAATGAAAAACTGTTTTTT
CASSDGTPPTNEKLFF
>once|TRBV14|TRBJ2-7|-
TGTGCCAGCAGCCAAGTCTTCGGGATTTACGAGCAGTACTTC
CASSQVFGIYEQYF
>few|TRBV15|TRBJ1-1|TRBD1
TGTGCCACCAGCAGCCCGACAGCTCCGACAGGGCGAGGCACTGAAGCTTTCTTT
CATSSPTAPTGRGTEAFF
>-|TRBV4-3|TRBJ2-3|TRBD2
TGCGCCAGCAGCCAAGTCGCGGGCGGGGGGTCGGATACGCAGTATTTT
CASSQVAGGGSDTQYF
>-|TRBV6-1|TRBJ2-1|TRBD2
TGTGCCAGCAGTAGTCCTAGCGGGAGGTGGAATGAGCAGTTCTTC
CASSSPSGRWNEQFF
>-|TRBV10-1|TRBJ2-1|TRBD2
TGCGCCAGCAGTGACCCCGGGACTACGAGGGATGAGCAGTTCTTC
CASSDPGTTRDEQFF
>-|TRBV10-3|TRBJ2-7|TRBD2
TGTGCCATCAGCGAGCGGGAGGGAGGAGTCCTCGGGTCTTACGAGCAGTACTTC
CAISEREGGVLGSYEQYF
>-|TRBV20-1|TRBJ1-2|TRBD1
TGCAAGGCACAGGGGGGTGGCTACACCTTC
CKAQGGGYTF
>once|TRBV4-3|TRBJ2-5|TRBD2
TGCGCCAGCAGCAGGAGCGGGGGGCTGGAGACCCAGTACTTC
CASSRSGGLETQYF
>-|TRBV27|TRBJ2-7|TRBD1
TGTGCCAGCAGGGGGGGACAGGTCAACGAGCAGTACTTC
CASRGGQVNEQYF
>-|TRBV19|TRBJ1-6|-
TGTGCCAGTAGTTCCCATCTTACTAAGTCCGGGGTCAATTCACCCCTCCACTTT
CASSSHLTKSGVNSPLHF
>-|TRBV30|TRBJ2-1|-
TGTGCCTGGAGTTCGACTAGTGAGCAGTTCTTC
CAWSSTSEQFF
>-|TRBV5-1|TRBJ2-5|TRBD2
TGCGCCAGCAGCCCGGGTGGTAGCGGGAGGGACCAAGAGACCCAGTACTTC
CASSPGGSGRDQETQYF
>-|TRBV27|TRBJ1-1|TRBD1
TGTGCCAGCAGTTTGGGGACAGGGTGGCCTGAAGCTTTCTTT
CASSLGTGWPEAFF
>-|TRBV7-9|TRBJ2-1|TRBD2
TGTGCCAGCAGCTTAGACGCGGGAGTCGAGCAGTTCTTC
CASSLDAGVEQFF
>-|TRBV5-4|TRBJ2-6|-
TGTGCCAGCAGCTTGCAACAGGGACCCGGGGCCAACGTCCTGACTTTC
CASSLQQGPGANVLTF
>-|TRBV2|TRBJ2-5|TRBD2
TGTGCCAGCTGGGAGGGGTTTACCCAAGAGACCCAGTACTTC
CASWEGFTQETQYF
>-|TRBV19|TRBJ2-5|-
TGTGCCAGTAGTACCCCGAACAGAGAGACCCAGTACTTC
CASSTPNRETQYF
>-|TRBV13|TRBJ1-2|-
TGTGCCAGCAGCTTAGCAGGGGATCGTGGCTACACCTTC
CASSLAGDRGYTF
>-|TRBV7-9|TRBJ2-2|TRBD2
TGTGCCAGCAGCTTTGATGAACTAGCGGGGAGGACCGGGGAGCTGTTTTTT
CASSFDELAGRTGELFF
>-|TRBV11-1|TRBJ2-3|TRBD2
TGTGCCAGCAGCTACGTAGCGGGCCCTAGCACAGATACGCAGTATTTT
CASSYVAGPSTDTQYF
>-|TRBV9|TRBJ2-5|TRBD2
TGTGCCAGCAGCCCACCTAGCGGGGGGCTCAAGGGGGAGACCCAGTACTTC
CASSPPSGGLKGETQYF
>-|TRBV4-2|TRBJ2-2|TRBD2
TGTGCCAGCAGCCAAGAGAGGACTAGCACCGGGGAGCTGTTTTTT
CASSQERTSTGELFF
>-|TRBV19|TRBJ1-4|-
TGTGCCAGTAGAGGATCAGGTAGAAAACTGTTTTTT
CASRGSGRKLFF
>-|TRBV5-6|TRBJ1-4|-
TGTGCCAGCAGCTGGTCATCGGGGTTTAATTATGAAAAACTGTTTTTT
CASSWSSGFNYEKLFF
>-|TRBV7-9|TRBJ1-2|-
TGTGCCAGCAGCGACCTTTCTCTGGGGCCTAACTATGGCTACACCTTC
CASSDLSLGPNYGYTF
>-|TRBV7-9|TRBJ2-2|-
TGTGCCAGCAGCTTACTTCCGGGGGTCACCGGGGAGCTGTTTTTT
CASSLLPGVTGELFF
>-|TRBV7-6|TRBJ1-1|-
TGTGCCAGCAGCTCGGACAGATGGAGCACTGAAGCTTTCTTT
CASSSDRWSTEAFF
>-|TRBV4-1|TRBJ1-1|TRBD1
TGCGCCAGCAGCCAAGATCGACAGGGGCGAACTTTGAACACTGAAGCTTTCTTT
CASSQDRQGRTLNTEAFF
>-|TRBV11-2|TRBJ2-7|-
TGTGCCAGCAGCTTGGCCTCCGGGTCTTTCCTCTACGAGCAGTACTTC
CASSLASGSFLYEQYF